Below, 17 T cell receptor beta chains from the same sample are listed, as sequenced in a study of cytomegalovirus exposure and HLA in healthy donors (dated by TCRdb to the late 2010s). Library generation was performed with the immunoSEQ multiplex PCR assay. The multiplex PCR relied on a mix of 60 forward primers for TCR Vbeta segments and 13 reverse primers for TCR Jbeta segments. This is the immuneACCESS table as TCRdb keeps it, with only in-frame sequences that have V and J called. A part of the clones is gone; compared with another copy, unresolved V genes explain less than half, and the rest is unexplained. This sample holds roughly 180,000 clones; roughly 75% were observed only once. Around 2.4% of the sample goes to the ten largest clones. Sample: PBMCs. Every receptor here comes from a female donor in good health and CMV-seronegative.

This clone showed up just once. The V gene is TRBV11-2, the J gene TRBJ1-3; D is unresolved. V gave up 6 bases and J gave up 4 bases, with 10 bases separating them. Germline values: CDR1 SGHAT, CDR2 FQNNGV. The CDR3 consists of 13 residues. The CDR3 sequence is CASRNGAGNTIYF. CDR3 sequence (DNA): TGTGCCAGCAGAAATGGTGCGGGAAACACCATATATTTT.

The chain couples TRBV2 to TRBJ2-7, with 10 bases lining up with TRBD2. Trimming cost V 4 bases and J 2 bases; bases outside gene matches: 5. The V gene's germline CDR1 is SNHLY and CDR2 FYNNEI. This CDR3 spans 15 amino acids. CDR3 nucleotides: TGTGCCAGCAGTGCCCGGACTAGCGGCGCCTACGAGCAGTACTTC. This encodes CASSARTSGAYEQYF.

This rearrangement joins TRBV6-5 to TRBJ2-3; 10 bases align to TRBD2. CDR1 and CDR2 (germline): MNHEY, SVGAGI. J lost 5 bases, V lost 2 bases, and 7 bases had no gene match. The CDR3 loop spans 16 amino acids. CDR3 nucleotide sequence: TGTGCCAGCAGTTACAGAGCGGGGGGGCGAGGAGATACGCAGTATTTT. It codes for CASSYRAGGRGDTQYF.

The chain recombines TRBV9 with TRBJ2-7; 8 bases line up with TRBD1. The CDR3 has 14 residues. Germline V gene lookup returns CDR1 SGDLS and CDR2 YYNGEE. J lost 5 bases, V lost 4 bases, and 8 bases had no gene match. The CDR3 spells CASSSRGRGDEQYF. The CDR3 coding sequence is TGTGCCAGCAGCAGCAGGGGGCGCGGGGACGAGCAGTACTTC.

The chain combines TRBV7-2 with TRBJ1-5; a possible D gene is TRBD1 (5 bases). This CDR3 has 14 amino acids. Germline CDR1 reads SGHTA; CDR2 reads FQGNSA. The germline V and J ends were trimmed by 1 base and 6 bases, with 10 bases remaining between them. CDR3 in DNA: TGTGCCAGCAGCTTAGACAGGAACCCTCAGCCCCAGCATTTT. Translation gives CASSLDRNPQPQHF.

V usage is TRBV27 and J usage is TRBJ2-7; perhaps TRBD1 as D (5 bases). Germline V lookup: CDR1 MNHEY, CDR2 SMNVEV (reference sequence). Trimming took off 3 bases at V and 5 bases at J, with 14 bases between the two ends. The CDR3 is 14 amino acids. The CDR3 nucleotides read TGTGCCAGCAGTTTGAATAGGGGAAAGGACGAGCAGTACTTC. Translation: CASSLNRGKDEQYF.

V usage is TRBV6-1 and J usage is TRBJ2-7, with 7 bases matching TRBD1. V gave up 8 bases and J gave up 2 bases; unmatched junction bases: 6. The CDR3 is 13 residues long. Germline CDR1 MNHNS, CDR2 SASEGT. CDR3 amino acids: CASDRDRAYEQYF. The CDR3 nucleotides are TGTGCCAGCGACCGGGACAGAGCCTACGAGCAGTACTTC.

The chain joins TRBV6-1 to TRBJ2-3; 12 bases agree with TRBD1. The ends lost 0 bases at V and 7 bases at J; junction bases unmatched: 5. The CDR3 is 16 amino acids. The germline V gene encodes CDR1 MNHNS and CDR2 SASEGT. CDR3 sequence reads: CASSEALGQGANTQYF. The CDR3 DNA is TGTGCCAGCAGTGAAGCGTTGGGACAGGGGGCAAATACGCAGTATTTT.

The chain couples TRBV6-4 to TRBJ2-2; 7 bases line up with TRBD1. In germline, CDR1 is MRHNA, CDR2 SNTAGT. The CDR3 runs 14 residues. With V trimmed by 6 bases and J by 6 bases, 7 bases remained unmatched. In DNA, the CDR3 is TGTGCCAGCAGCAAGAACAGGGGAGCCGGGGAGCTGTTTTTT. The encoded protein is CASSKNRGAGELFF.

The chain links TRBV25-1 to TRBJ2-5; the match to TRBD1 covers 8 bases. V shed 4 bases and J 4 bases; nucleotides not matched to a gene: 5. CDR1 MGHDK and CDR2 SYGVNS come from the germline V gene. The CDR3 length is 14 residues. Here the CDR3 reads CASSVLQGGETQYF. CDR3 coding DNA: TGTGCCAGCAGTGTTCTACAGGGGGGAGAGACCCAGTACTTC.

This clone was counted between two and nine times. This chain connects TRBV4-3 to TRBJ2-1, with D possibly TRBD1 on 6 matching bases. V was cut by 1 base and J by 7 bases, with 8 bases left in between. This CDR3 contains 13 residues. Germline V lookup: CDR1 LGHNA, CDR2 YSLEER. DNA of the CDR3: TGCGCCAGCAGCCAAGCCAGGGGAAATGAGCAGTTCTTC. This translates into CASSQARGNEQFF.

The rearrangement links TRBV30 to TRBJ1-1, with no clear D. Germline CDR1 reads GTSNPN; CDR2 reads SVGIG (reference sequence). The V gene lost 0 bases and the J gene lost 6 bases, with 11 bases spanning the gap. The CDR3 has 13 residues. The CDR3 here is CAWSVGPGAEAFF. The CDR3 coding sequence is TGTGCCTGGAGTGTAGGACCCGGGGCTGAAGCTTTCTTT.

The J gene is TRBJ2-6, the V gene TRBV30; 10 positions match TRBD1. CDR3 size: 17 residues. V was clipped by 2 bases and J by 3 bases; unmatched bases: 7. CDR1 and CDR2 from the germline V gene are GTSNPN and SVGIG (reference sequence). DNA of the CDR3: TGTGCCTGGAGTAGGGACAGGGGTGGAGGTGGGGCCAACGTCCTGACTTTC. Its translation: CAWSRDRGGGGANVLTF.

The chain uses TRBV4-3 and TRBJ2-3, with D maybe TRBD2 (5 bases). Trimming removed 6 bases at V and 3 bases at J, with 16 bases between. Per the germline V gene, CDR1 is LGHNA and CDR2 is YSLEER. The CDR3 has 15 residues. The CDR3 reads CASSYRTGFTDTQYF. CDR3 DNA: TGCGCCAGCAGTTACCGGACTGGGTTTACAGATACGCAGTATTTT.

The rearrangement links TRBV4-1 to TRBJ2-1; 11 nucleotides line up with TRBD2. V lost 2 bases to trimming and J lost 2 bases; unmatched junction nucleotides: 17. From germline, CDR1 is MGHRA and CDR2 YSYEKL. The CDR3 runs 21 residues. CDR3 nucleotides: TGCGCCAGCAGCCAACCACCCTTCACTTCTCTAGCGGGGGGTCCCTACAATGAGCAGTTCTTC. Encoded protein: CASSQPPFTSLAGGPYNEQFF.

This rearrangement joins TRBV6-1 to TRBJ1-4; weak D call: TRBD1 (6 bases). This CDR3 region has 15 residues. V was clipped by 6 bases and J by 3 bases, with 14 bases between them. Germline V gene data show CDR1 as MNHNS and CDR2 as SASEGT. The CDR3, as DNA: TGTGCCAGCAGAGGGGGGGGACTGGCTAATGAAAAACTGTTTTTT. Protein sequence: CASRGGGLANEKLFF.

A few counts support this clone. The gene calls are TRBV7-8 and TRBJ2-7, with D uncertain. Looked up from germline, CDR1 is SGHVS and CDR2 is FQNEAQ. V lost 5 bases to trimming and J lost 6 bases, with 11 bases between them. CDR3 length equals 12 residues. CDR3 sequence reads: CASSPAPGEQYF. CDR3 nucleotide sequence: TGTGCCAGCAGCCCAGCTCCGGGCGAGCAGTACTTC.